What follows are 23 T cell receptor beta chains derived from one specimen sequenced in a study of T-cell reconstitution after alpha-beta-depleted transplantation in children (TCRdb year 2016). What this sample's treatment or condition label stands for: allogeneic hematopoietic cell transplantation with graft depleted of TCRalphabeta T cells and CD19 B cells. To prepare the library, PCR was applied. The sequencing machine was an Illumina HiSeq 2500. TCR library preparation used molecular barcoding, with unique molecular identifiers applied to normalize quantification of the TCRbeta repertoire. TCRdb applied fastp at Q25 and MiXCR to the public reads, then kept only in-frame beta chains. Merged by CDR3 protein, the rows form single entries marked with the most common genes and DNA. Within this sample are 700,000 to 850,000 distinct CDR3 sequences, with 16% of them counted one time only. The ten largest clones take up about 4.6% of the sample.

Material: PBMCs, mostly from graft donor cells, obtained 360 days after TCRalphabeta/CD19-depleted stem cell transplant. The origin of the receptors is a male patient aged 5 to 17 who had a stem cell transplant for acute lymphoblastic leukemia, so the T cells may come from the graft donor.

There are a few counts of this clonotype. The chain is built from TRBV7-9 and TRBJ1-5; no clear D. The CDR3 consists of 16 residues. CDR1 and CDR2 (germline): SEHNR, FQNEAQ (reference sequence). Deletions cut 2 bases from V and 2 bases from J, with 13 bases between. In DNA form, the CDR3 reads TGTGCCAGCAGCTTAAGCACCGGGGTTGGCAATCAGCCCCAGCATTTT. This encodes CASSLSTGVGNQPQHF.

This clonotype was recorded a few times. V usage is TRBV12-3 or TRBV12-4 and J usage is TRBJ2-3, with 7 nucleotides matching TRBD2. The CDR3 loop spans 15 amino acids. J was trimmed by 5 bases and V by 4 bases; bases with no gene match: 9. The CDR3: CASSSPGLVVDTQYF. DNA of the CDR3: TGTGCCAGCAGTTCTCCCGGACTAGTGGTAGATACGCAGTATTTT.

V gene TRBV19 combines with J gene TRBJ2-1, with 10 bases that match TRBD1. J was trimmed by 2 bases and V by 10 bases; bases with no gene match: 5. This CDR3 region has 14 residues. Germline CDR1 and CDR2: LNHDA and SQIVND (reference sequence). The CDR3 DNA follows: TGTGCCACCTCCGGGACAGGGGCCTACAATGAGCAGTTCTTC. Translated: CATSGTGAYNEQFF.

This clonotype was seen ten or more times. This chain links TRBV12-3 or TRBV12-4 with TRBJ2-3, with TRBD2 matching 8 bases. The CDR3 covers 15 residues. Trimming at V came to 6 bases and at J to 6 bases, leaving 11 bases not matched to a gene. CDR3 nucleotides: TGTGCCAGCAGCCGATCCGGGACTAGTGGTGATACGCAGTATTTT. Protein: CASSRSGTSGDTQYF.

The chain combines TRBV20-1 with TRBJ2-7, with 8 nucleotides matching TRBD2. J was trimmed by 4 bases and V by 0 bases; bases with no gene match: 17. There are 18 residues in the CDR3. Germline lookup yields CDR1 DFQATT and CDR2 SNEGSKA (reference sequence). The chain's CDR3 is CSARDLGTRERLNYEQYF. The DNA for the CDR3 is TGCAGTGCTAGAGATCTGGGGACTAGGGAGCGGCTCAATTACGAGCAGTACTTC.

The chain is built from TRBV6-1 and TRBJ2-5; possible D gene TRBD2, 6 bases. Germline assignment: CDR1 MNHNS and CDR2 SASEGT. Deletions cut 6 bases from V and 2 bases from J, with 19 bases between. CDR3 length: 16 residues. The CDR3 DNA reads TGTGCCAGCAGCGCCTACATCCTAGCGTTACAAGAGACCCAGTACTTC. Translated, it gives CASSAYILALQETQYF.

This clonotype was seen a handful of times. The chain links TRBV20-1 to TRBJ2-7; TRBD2 matches 11 bases. In germline, CDR1 is DFQATT, CDR2 SNEGSKA (reference sequence). V was pared by 5 bases and J by 0 bases, with 9 bases of the junction left unmatched. This CDR3 has 16 residues. CDR3 protein: CSAGNLAGGSSYEQYF. The DNA for the CDR3 is TGCAGTGCTGGAAATTTAGCGGGAGGGAGCTCCTACGAGCAGTACTTC.

The chain couples TRBV4-1 to TRBJ2-7, with D unresolved. The CDR3 sequence is 13 residues long. Germline CDR1 MGHRA, CDR2 YSYEKL. V gave up 2 bases and J gave up 2 bases, with 7 bases separating them. CDR3 sequence (DNA): TGCGCCAGCAGCCAACCACGGACCTACGAGCAGTACTTC. Protein: CASSQPRTYEQYF.

This clonotype was seen only a few times. CDR3 in DNA: TGCGCCAGCAGCTTGGGAACTACTAGCGGAAATTGGGATACGCAGTATTTT. Its translation: CASSLGTTSGNWDTQYF. This sequence joins TRBV5-1 and TRBJ2-3; 8 bases are shared with TRBD2. The ends lost 0 bases at V and 6 bases at J; junction bases unmatched: 12. In germline, CDR1 is SGHRS, CDR2 YFSETQ. The CDR3 is 17 residues long.

The chain recombines TRBV5-1 with TRBJ2-7; 9 bases align to TRBD2. This CDR3 comprises 15 residues. Trimming at V came to 4 bases and at J to 1 base, leaving 6 bases not matched to a gene. Germline assignment: CDR1 SGHRS and CDR2 YFSETQ. The CDR3 loop is CASSRSGSESYEQYF. In DNA form, the CDR3 reads TGCGCCAGCAGCCGTAGCGGGAGTGAGTCCTACGAGCAGTACTTC.

V and J are TRBV30 and TRBJ2-6; D not certain. Per germline, CDR1 GTSNPN and CDR2 SVGIG (reference sequence). V lost 4 bases and J lost 2, with 9 bases in between. The CDR3 contains 14 residues. In DNA, the CDR3 is TGTGCCTGGATTTTAAAGGCTGGGGCCAACGTCCTGACTTTC. Its translation: CAWILKAGANVLTF.

This CDR3 is CASTGPTRGNSPLHF. The CDR3 nucleotides read TGTGCCAGCACGGGCCCCACCAGGGGGAATTCACCCCTCCACTTT. The chain recombines TRBV6-1 with TRBJ1-6, with 7 nucleotides matching TRBD1. The CDR3 has 15 amino acids. CDR1 and CDR2 from the germline V gene are MNHNS and SASEGT. V trimming: 7 bases; J trimming: 7 bases; junction bases outside the gene matches: 10.

There are a few counts of this clonotype. The chain combines TRBV7-2 with TRBJ1-6; D may be TRBD1 (6 bases). V gave up 1 base and J gave up 7 bases, with 14 bases separating them. This CDR3 contains 16 residues. Germline assignment: CDR1 SGHTA and CDR2 FQGNSA. This CDR3 reads CASSLVPPGVNSPLHF. CDR3 DNA sequence: TGTGCCAGCAGCTTAGTTCCGCCAGGGGTCAATTCACCCCTCCACTTT.

The chain has TRBV5-1 and TRBJ2-1, with 12 nucleotides matching TRBD2. Trimming at V came to 4 bases and at J to 6 bases, leaving 5 bases not matched to a gene. Germline V CDR1 and CDR2: SGHRS, YFSETQ. This CDR3 is 15 amino acids long. This chain's CDR3 is CASSRGLAGVNEQFF. CDR3 bases: TGCGCCAGCAGCCGGGGACTAGCGGGCGTCAATGAGCAGTTCTTC. Full variable domain (rest looked up from reference TRBV5-1 and TRBJ2-1): KAGVTQTPRYLIKTRGQQVTLSCSPISGHRSVSWYQQTPGQGLQFLFEYFSETQRNKGNFPGRFSGRQFSNSRSEMNVSTLELGDSALYLCASSRGLAGVNEQFFGPGTRLTVL.

The table lists this clonotype with many counts. V and J are TRBV12-3 or TRBV12-4 and TRBJ2-2, with 9 bases fitting TRBD1. The CDR3 runs to 16 residues. J was trimmed by 3 bases and V by 1 base; bases with no gene match: 3. DNA for the CDR3: TGTGCCAGCAGTTTAGTCTACAGGGGGCACACCGGGGAGCTGTTTTTT. Protein product: CASSLVYRGHTGELFF.

This clonotype showed up just a few times. CDR3 sequence reads: CASSESGDTSGNTIYF. In nucleotides, the CDR3 is TGCGCCAGCAGTGAGTCGGGGGACACGTCTGGAAACACCATATATTTT. This chain uses TRBV10-1 with TRBJ1-3; possibly TRBD1 for D (6 bases). The ends were cut back, 0 bases at V and 1 base at J, with 10 bases in the middle. Germline assignment: CDR1 WNHNN and CDR2 SYGVQD (reference sequence). This CDR3 region has 16 residues.

This clonotype was observed at least ten times. The J gene is TRBJ2-6, the V gene TRBV5-1; D gene unclear. CDR3 length: 17 residues. Trimming removed 1 base at V and 0 bases at J, with 11 bases between. Germline assignment: CDR1 SGHRS and CDR2 YFSETQ. The CDR3 DNA follows: TGCGCCAGCAGCTTGCCAGAATTGAGCTCTGGGGCCAACGTCCTGACTTTC. It yields the protein CASSLPELSSGANVLTF.

J is TRBJ2-3 and V is TRBV25-1; 8 positions match TRBD2. Germline lookup yields CDR1 MGHDK and CDR2 SYGVNS. This CDR3 is 16 amino acids long. With 5 bases clipped from V and 0 bases from J, the junction kept 7 bases outside the gene matches. Written as DNA, the CDR3 is TGTGCCAGCAGTCGCCGGACTAGCAGTAGCACAGATACGCAGTATTTT. It translates to CASSRRTSSSTDTQYF.

The V call is TRBV11-2, the J call TRBJ1-5, with D possibly TRBD1 on 6 matching bases. CDR1 and CDR2 from the germline V gene are SGHAT and FQNNGV. The V end was cut by 2 bases, the J end by 5 bases, with 19 bases between. This CDR3 is built from 17 residues. Here the CDR3 reads CASSLIGGGKGYQPQHF. CDR3 bases: TGTGCCAGCAGCTTAATAGGCGGGGGCAAGGGATATCAGCCCCAGCATTTT.

This rearrangement joins TRBV6-5 to TRBJ1-2; the D gene is possibly TRBD1 (5 bases). This CDR3 region has 18 residues. CDR1 is MNHEY, CDR2 SVGAGI, per germline. The ends were cut back, 4 bases at V and 0 bases at J, with 21 bases in the middle. Here the CDR3 DNA reads TGTGCCAGCAGTTTTGACCGGGGGAGTTTTCTTTCTAACTATGGCTACACCTTC. It specifies CASSFDRGSFLSNYGYTF.

This clonotype was picked up a small number of times. The CDR3: CASSFPKELAKNIQYF. In nucleotides, the CDR3 is TGTGCCAGCAGCTTCCCAAAGGAGCTAGCCAAAAACATTCAGTACTTC. The chain couples TRBV7-3 to TRBJ2-4, with no clear D. The CDR3 has 16 amino acids. Germline values: CDR1 SGHTA, CDR2 FQGTGA. The V end lost 3 bases, the J end lost 0 bases, and 12 bases lay between the germline ends. Drawing the rest from reference TRBV7-3 and TRBJ2-4, the complete variable domain is GAGVSQTPSNKVTEKGKYVELRCDPISGHTALYWYRQSLGQGPEFLIYFQGTGAADDSGLPNDRFFAVRPEGSVSTLKIQRTERGDSAVYLCASSFPKELAKNIQYFGAGTRLSVL.

In this sample, this clonotype turned up a few times. The rearrangement uses TRBV9 and TRBJ2-1; the D gene is possibly TRBD2 (6 bases). The CDR3 consists of 15 residues. V was shortened by 0 bases and J by 2 bases, with 9 bases between the two germline ends. Germline values: CDR1 SGDLS, CDR2 YYNGEE. CDR3 region: CASSVGGGTYNEQFF. CDR3 coding DNA: TGTGCCAGCAGCGTAGGGGGCGGGACCTACAATGAGCAGTTCTTC.

This clonotype appeared many times. The chain links TRBV11-2 to TRBJ2-4, with no clear D. V lost 1 base, J lost 7 bases, and 8 bases lay in between. The V gene's germline CDR1 is SGHAT and CDR2 FQNNGV. This CDR3 has 13 amino acids. Here the CDR3 reads CASSLVKVNIQYF. The CDR3 DNA reads as TGTGCCAGCAGCTTAGTGAAGGTCAACATTCAGTACTTC.